Detailed here is one TCR beta chain. The germline gives CDR1 LNHDA, CDR2 SQIVND (reference sequence). The CDR3 sequence is 12 residues long. Trimming took 1 base from V and 10 from J, leaving 8 bases between them. The data were obtained in a study of control samples from healthy donors and cancer patients. Clones were sequenced by immunoSEQ multiplex PCR, and TCRdb holds only the in-frame ones, with some missing. The sample holds 260,000 or so clones, roughly 87% seen once. The receptor was isolated from a woman aged 60-70 years with lung cancer. The J gene is TRBJ2-1, the V gene TRBV19; D is undetermined. Source material: PBMCs. For the CDR3, the DNA is TGTGCCAGTAGTATAGTATCTCAGGAGCAGTTCTTC. Amino acids: CASSIVSQEQFF.